The rows below give T cell receptor beta chains drawn from one sample of a study of CD8 T cells in ankylosing spondylitis. TCRdb passed the 5' RACE reads through MiXCR, listing each CDR3 protein once. The sample holds about 360,000 distinct CDR3 sequences; 20% to 25% are singletons and the top ten take about an eighth. The sequencing sample was made of blood, either unsorted or a sorted T cell fraction (not recorded which). Receptors originate from a male donor with ankylosing spondylitis or in good health (not recorded which). Each CDR3 is given with its conserved first and last residue. The D gene is left open where the match is weak. Clone size appears in some rows only: once, few, many, or a class for an expanded clone.

d_call j_call v_call clone_size cdr3_aa cdr3_nt
TRBD1 TRBJ1-1 TRBV29-1 . CSVEGIQGATEAFF TGCAGCGTTGAAGGGATACAGGGGGCGACTGAAGCTTTCTTT
TRBD2 TRBJ2-5 TRBV29-1 . CSVLGLAGALYQETQYF TGCAGCGTACTTGGACTAGCGGGGGCCCTGTACCAAGAGACCCAGTACTTC
. TRBJ2-7 TRBV6-2/TRBV6-3 . CASSSPADRRPYEQYF TGTGCCAGCAGTTCCCCCGCAGACAGGCGACCCTACGAGCAGTACTTC
TRBD2 TRBJ2-7 TRBV24-1 . CATSDLSGGPIYEQYF TGTGCCACCAGTGATCTCTCGGGGGGGCCTATCTACGAGCAGTACTTC
TRBD1 TRBJ1-5 TRBV10-1 many CASRGRTGRDQPQHF TGCGCCAGCAGAGGACGGACAGGGAGGGATCAGCCCCAGCATTTT
. TRBJ2-3 TRBV5-1 . CASSGYEVGTTDTQYF TGCGCCAGCAGCGGGTACGAAGTAGGGACCACAGATACGCAGTATTTT
TRBD2 TRBJ2-1 TRBV6-1 . CASRGLAAYNEQFF TGTGCCAGCAGGGGACTAGCGGCCTACAATGAGCAGTTCTTC
. TRBJ2-3 TRBV12-3/TRBV12-4 . CASSFLVQNTDTQYF TGTGCCAGCAGTTTTCTGGTGCAGAACACAGATACGCAGTATTTT
. TRBJ1-5 TRBV3-1 . CASSQETAGGQPQHF TGTGCCAGCAGCCAAGAAACGGCGGGCGGTCAGCCCCAGCATTTT
. TRBJ2-3 TRBV12-3/TRBV12-4 many CASSLAGTTDTQYF TGTGCCAGCAGTTTAGCGGGGACCACAGATACGCAGTATTTT
. TRBJ2-7 TRBV29-1 . CSVEDTSYEQYF TGCAGCGTTGAAGACACCTCCTACGAGCAGTACTTC
. TRBJ2-1 TRBV20-1 few CSARGPDTGEQFF TGCAGTGCTAGAGGCCCGGATACGGGTGAGCAGTTCTTC
. TRBJ2-2 TRBV2 few CAGAGRYNTGELFF TGTGCCGGAGCAGGGAGGTATAACACCGGGGAGCTGTTTTTT
. TRBJ2-2 TRBV4-1 few CASSQEYWGDSTGELFF TGCGCCAGCAGCCAAGAATATTGGGGAGACAGTACCGGGGAGCTGTTTTTT
TRBD1 TRBJ2-5 TRBV28 many CASRHLGTVQETQYF TGTGCCAGCAGACATCTCGGGACAGTCCAAGAGACCCAGTACTTC
TRBD2 TRBJ2-3 TRBV4-1 many CASSPGLAGATDTQYF TGCGCCAGCAGCCCAGGACTAGCGGGGGCCACAGATACGCAGTATTTT
. TRBJ1-6 TRBV6-1 few CASSSYNSPLHF TGTGCCAGCAGCTCCTATAATTCACCCCTCCACTTT
. TRBJ2-7 TRBV5-4 few CAWGHGTYEQYF TGTGCTTGGGGGCACGGAACCTACGAGCAGTACTTC
. TRBJ2-1 TRBV7-9 . CASSLAGWEQFF TGTGCCAGCAGCTTAGCGGGATGGGAGCAGTTCTTC
. TRBJ2-2 TRBV24-1 few CATSGQPHTGELFF TGTGCCACCAGTGGCCAGCCCCACACCGGGGAGCTGTTTTTT